The clone carrying this T cell receptor (beta chain) was detected ten times or more. Its antigen is unidentified. Its ends do not fully match the called genes, so a read error is possible. These data are taken from a study of T-cell reconstitution after alpha-beta-depleted transplantation in children. General study findings and limits: By about two months after transplant, alpha-beta T cells reportedly arose from several hundred graft clones that had expanded. T-cell counts and diversity at one year following transplant were attributed mainly to newly produced T cells.

The CDR3 has 12 residues. Germline CDR1 and CDR2: SGHVS and FQNEAQ. A library of TCRbeta sequences, prepared with unique molecular identifiers, was generated. TCRdb processed the PCR reads anew with MiXCR; each CDR3 protein has one entry. The sample lists about 300,000 distinct CDR3 sequences, over 7% occurring once. The chain uses TRBV7-8 and TRBJ1-4; D perhaps matches TRBD1 (5 bases). This TCR came from a female patient younger than 10 who had a stem cell transplant for Fanconi anemia, so the T cells may come from the graft donor. The sequencing here drew on peripheral blood, taken 360 days after TCRalphabeta/CD19-depleted stem cell transplant. CDR3 protein: CASSTLLGPLLF. CDR3 nucleotides: TGTGCCAGCAGCACGCTTCTGGGACCTTTACTCTTT.